This entry lists 25 T cell receptor beta chains sequenced from one sample in a study of graft-versus-host responses after intestinal transplantation. These receptors' antigens are unknown. The table came from immunoSEQ multiplex PCR; TCRdb's copy has only in-frame clones and leaves some out. This table holds 95,000 to 110,000 clones, about 90% found once. Here the sequenced sample was unstimulated CD4+ T cells sorted from spleen or lymph node cells, taken before intestinal transplant. The receptors were sampled from a human donor who received an intestinal transplant.

The chain employs TRBV25-1 and TRBJ2-5, with a weak D call TRBD2 (6 bases). Deletions cut 11 bases from V and 5 bases from J, with 27 bases between. The germline V gene encodes CDR1 MGHDK and CDR2 SYGVNS. The CDR3 totals 16 residues. CDR3 sequence: CARRWRELRMAETQYF. The DNA of the CDR3 is TGTGCCCGGAGATGGAGGGAGTTACGTATGGCGGAGACCCAGTACTTC.

In DNA, the CDR3 is TGTGCCAGCAGCTCCCCTGGACAGGGACGCGGCTACACCTTC. The encoded protein is CASSSPGQGRGYTF. The gene calls are TRBV5-4 and TRBJ1-2; 8 bases are shared with TRBD1. CDR3 size: 14 residues. Germline trimming cut 3 bases from V and 8 bases from J; bases unmatched to any gene: 9. Germline CDR1 reads SGHNT; CDR2 reads YYREEE (reference sequence).

CDR3 in amino acids: CASSPERVNSPLHF. In DNA form, the CDR3 reads TGTGCCAGCAGTCCGGAGAGGGTAAATTCACCCCTCCACTTT. The chain couples TRBV27 to TRBJ1-6, with unresolved D. This CDR3 comprises 14 residues. The germline CDR1 and CDR2 sequences are MNHEY and SMNVEV (reference sequence). Trimming shortened V by 5 bases and J by 7 bases, and 12 bases separated the two germline ends.

The rearrangement uses TRBV6-5 and TRBJ1-5; D is ambiguous. The length of the CDR3 is 11 residues. V lost 6 bases, J lost 5 bases, and 5 bases lay in between. Germline lookup yields CDR1 MNHEY and CDR2 SVGAGI. The CDR3 coding sequence is TGTGCCAGCAGGGGTTATCAGCCCCAGCATTTT. Protein: CASRGYQPQHF.

This chain connects TRBV6-1 to TRBJ2-7, with 10 bases matching TRBD2. The CDR3 has 16 residues. V lost 4 bases and J lost 2; bases outside the gene matches: 8. Germline CDR1 reads MNHNS; CDR2 reads SASEGT. The CDR3 is CASSVSSGSPTYEQYF. The DNA of the CDR3 is TGTGCCAGCAGTGTTTCTAGCGGGAGCCCTACCTACGAGCAGTACTTC.

This chain connects TRBV9 to TRBJ2-7, with no clear D. V gave up 0 bases and J gave up 0 bases, with 7 bases separating them. Germline V CDR1 and CDR2: SGDLS, YYNGEE. CDR3 size: 14 residues. The CDR3 region is CASSVDLGSYEQYF. The CDR3 coding sequence is TGTGCCAGCAGCGTAGACCTCGGCTCCTACGAGCAGTACTTC.

The CDR3 DNA follows: TGTGCCAGCAGTTTCAGGACAGGCAAATTTTACGAGCAGTACTTC. Translating it yields CASSFRTGKFYEQYF. The chain couples TRBV6-5 to TRBJ2-7, with 7 nucleotides matching TRBD1. The CDR3 covers 15 residues. J lost 4 bases, V lost 4 bases, and 10 bases had no gene match. Germline V lookup: CDR1 MNHEY, CDR2 SVGAGI.

The sample holds one count of this clone. The chain uses TRBV10-3 and TRBJ2-5, with D tentatively TRBD1 (5 bases). The germline CDR1 and CDR2 sequences are ENHRY and SYGVKD. The CDR3 extends over 17 amino acids. The ends were cut back, 4 bases at V and 5 bases at J, with 23 bases in the middle. The CDR3 DNA reads as TGTGCCATCAGTGGTGGCAGGACCTTAACCCGACAGGAGACCCAGTACTTC. This sequence encodes CAISGGRTLTRQETQYF.

The chain links TRBV6-5 to TRBJ2-7; 8 bases match TRBD2. The CDR3 is 14 amino acids. V lost 5 bases to trimming and J lost 0 bases; unmatched junction nucleotides: 3. Germline V gene lookup returns CDR1 MNHEY and CDR2 SVGAGI. The CDR3 DNA follows: TGTGCCAGCAGTCAAACTAGCGGCTCCTACGAGCAGTACTTC. Encoded protein: CASSQTSGSYEQYF.

The rearrangement links TRBV30 to TRBJ2-7; D is undetermined. CDR1 is GTSNPN, CDR2 SVGIG, per germline (reference sequence). This CDR3 has 14 residues. V lost 0 bases and J lost 2, with 11 bases in between. The CDR3 spells CAWSVTARTYEQYF. DNA of the CDR3: TGTGCCTGGAGTGTAACCGCCAGGACCTACGAGCAGTACTTC. The full variable domain, its missing parts supplied by reference TRBV30 and TRBJ2-7, is SQTIHQWPATLVQPVGSPLSLECTVEGTSNPNLYWYRQAAGRGLQLLFYSVGIGQISSEVPQNLSASRPQDRQFILSSKKLLLSDSGFYLCAWSVTARTYEQYFGPGTRLTVT.

This sequence joins TRBV12-2 and TRBJ2-1; the table names TRBD2, a call not compared with the DNA. TRBV12-2 is a listed pseudogene. This CDR3 is built from 19 residues. For the CDR3, the DNA is TGTGCAAGTCGCTTAGAATCCCCCTTCCCTAGCGGAGGTTACAATGAGCAGTTCTTC. Amino acids: CASRLESPFPSGGYNEQFF.

This chain uses TRBV28 with TRBJ2-5, with 7 bases matching TRBD1. With 6 bases clipped from V and 5 bases from J, the junction kept 6 bases outside the gene matches. CDR1 is MDHEN and CDR2 is SYDVKM in the germline V gene. This CDR3 is built from 13 residues. The CDR3 region is CASRGGGRETQYF. The CDR3 region has the DNA TGTGCCAGCAGAGGGGGCGGCCGGGAGACCCAGTACTTC.

This chain joins TRBV7-2 and TRBJ1-3, with D possibly TRBD1 on 6 matching bases. The ends were cut back, 7 bases at V and 3 bases at J, with 13 bases in the middle. Germline V gene data show CDR1 as SGHTA and CDR2 as FQGNSA. The CDR3 has 14 residues. The CDR3 bases are TGTGCCAGCACCACCCGCAGGGGTGGAAACACCATATATTTT. Translated: CASTTRRGGNTIYF.

This clone was detected once. The V gene is TRBV4-1, the J gene TRBJ2-7, with 11 bases matching TRBD2. V dropped 3 bases and J dropped 3; count of bases not matched to a gene: 7. This CDR3 is built from 16 residues. Germline V gene lookup returns CDR1 MGHRA and CDR2 YSYEKL. This CDR3 reads CASSQGTSGRIYEQYF. The CDR3 nucleotides are TGCGCCAGCAGCCAGGGCACTAGCGGGAGAATCTACGAGCAGTACTTC.

The chain employs TRBV29-1 and TRBJ1-2; tentative D call: TRBD1 (6 bases). Germline loops: CDR1 SQVTM, CDR2 ANQGSEA. The CDR3 totals 13 residues. V was shortened by 2 bases and J by 4 bases, with 11 bases between the two germline ends. The CDR3 reads CSVEIQGIYGYTF. The CDR3 DNA is TGCAGCGTTGAAATACAGGGTATCTATGGCTACACCTTC.

The rearrangement links TRBV10-3 to TRBJ1-1; possibly TRBD1 for D (5 bases). Trimming shortened V by 3 bases and J by 2 bases, and 10 bases separated the two germline ends. The CDR3 extends over 14 amino acids. The germline V gene encodes CDR1 ENHRY and CDR2 SYGVKD. The CDR3 DNA follows: TGTGCCATCAGTGACCCGGGGGGTAACACTGAAGCTTTCTTT. It specifies CAISDPGGNTEAFF.

V usage is TRBV5-4 and J usage is TRBJ1-3, with TRBD1 matching 10 bases. Germline trimming cut 0 bases from V and 4 bases from J; bases unmatched to any gene: 7. Germline values: CDR1 SGHNT, CDR2 YYREEE (reference sequence). This CDR3 region has 17 residues. The CDR3 DNA is TGTGCCAGCAGCTTGGCCATCGACAGGGGGCCAGGAAACACCATATATTTT. Encoded protein: CASSLAIDRGPGNTIYF.

This chain links TRBV5-5 with TRBJ2-5; 11 bases are shared with TRBD2. The CDR3 runs to 18 residues. J was trimmed by 2 bases and V by 1 base; bases with no gene match: 10. Per germline, CDR1 SGHKS and CDR2 YYEKEE (reference sequence). CDR3 sequence reads: CASSLRGLAVGSQETQYF. The CDR3 bases are TGTGCCAGCAGCTTGCGGGGACTAGCGGTGGGTTCACAAGAGACCCAGTACTTC.

This sequence joins TRBV12-5 and TRBJ2-3; D tentatively fits TRBD1 or TRBD2 (6 bases each). V was trimmed by 6 bases and J by 1 base, leaving 17 bases between them. Germline CDR1 reads LGHNT; CDR2 reads FRNRAP. The CDR3 has 16 amino acids. CDR3 nucleotides: TGTGCTAGTGGCCCGGGGGCCCGATTACGCACAGATACGCAGTATTTT. This encodes CASGPGARLRTDTQYF.

This chain connects TRBV6-1 to TRBJ2-7; TRBD1 agrees at 8 bases. The V segment lost 6 bases and the J segment 0 bases; nucleotides outside the gene matches: 4. The germline V gene encodes CDR1 MNHNS and CDR2 SASEGT. The CDR3 contains 14 residues. Here the CDR3 DNA reads TGTGCCAGCAGGTTTACAGGGGGCTCCTACGAGCAGTACTTC. It translates to CASRFTGGSYEQYF.

The rearrangement uses TRBV6-1 and TRBJ1-5; D gene uncertain. Germline V gene sequence: CDR1 MNHNS, CDR2 SASEGT. V lost 3 bases, J lost 2 bases, and 14 bases lay in between. The CDR3 is 16 residues long. CDR3 amino acids: CASSEHSPGGNQPQHF. The CDR3 DNA follows: TGTGCCAGCAGTGAGCACTCCCCTGGGGGCAATCAGCCCCAGCATTTT.

The V gene is TRBV10-3, the J gene TRBJ2-2, with 8 bases matching TRBD2. This CDR3 is 14 amino acids long. The germline CDR1 and CDR2 sequences are ENHRY and SYGVKD. With 7 bases clipped from V and 3 bases from J, the junction kept 4 bases outside the gene matches. CDR3 region: CAITGGADTGELFF. As DNA, the CDR3 is TGTGCCATCACCGGGGGGGCCGACACCGGGGAGCTGTTTTTT.

In DNA form, the CDR3 reads TGTGCCAGCTCACACCGGGAGGCAGGGAGGGAGCCCCAGCATTTT. Encoded protein: CASSHREAGREPQHF. The V and J genes are TRBV18 and TRBJ1-5, with a weak D call TRBD1 (5 bases). The germline V gene has CDR1 KGHSH and CDR2 LQKENI. This CDR3 contains 15 residues. The V gene lost 4 bases and the J gene lost 8 bases, with 18 bases spanning the gap.

This chain connects TRBV19 to TRBJ2-1, with 11 bases lining up with TRBD2. The J segment lost 7 bases and the V segment lost 5 bases, leaving 19 bases of the junction unmatched. The CDR3 runs to 19 residues. Per germline, CDR1 LNHDA and CDR2 SQIVND (reference sequence). The CDR3 sequence: CASSLLAGAPSFPKNEQFF. DNA for the CDR3: TGTGCCAGTAGTCTACTAGCGGGAGCCCCCTCCTTTCCCAAGAATGAGCAGTTCTTC.

The chain carries TRBV7-3 and TRBJ2-7; 11 bases map to TRBD2. The V gene end was trimmed by 5 bases and the J gene end by 2 bases; junction bases not matched to a gene: 5. CDR1 SGHTA and CDR2 FQGTGA come from the germline V gene. The CDR3 runs 15 residues. The CDR3 spells CASSEGTSGTYEQYF. CDR3 DNA sequence: TGTGCCAGCAGCGAGGGGACTAGCGGTACCTACGAGCAGTACTTC.